These 21 T cell receptor beta chains originate from one sample sequenced in a study of cytomegalovirus exposure and HLA in healthy donors. The PCR made use of 60 Vbeta and 13 Jbeta primers. Data came from immunoSEQ multiplex PCR; TCRdb stores just in-frame clones and leaves some out. Among roughly 100,000 clones, about a tenth were seen once, and the ten largest hold around 5.9%. Material for sequencing was PBMCs. The receptors here all came from a man in his forties in good health and CMV-seropositive.

This clone was seen a handful of times. The J gene is TRBJ2-1, the V gene TRBV5-6; D is perhaps TRBD2 (6 bases). The CDR3 covers 12 residues. Per germline, CDR1 SGHDT and CDR2 YYEEEE. Deletions cut 4 bases from V and 10 bases from J, with 12 bases between. CDR3 DNA: TGTGCCAGCAGCCTTGCTGCGGGGGAGCAGTTCTTC. Encoded protein: CASSLAAGEQFF.

This chain joins TRBV29-1 and TRBJ2-7; 8 bases are shared with TRBD2. In germline, CDR1 is SQVTM, CDR2 ANQGSEA. CDR3 length equals 13 residues. With 6 bases clipped from V and 5 bases from J, the junction kept 9 bases outside the gene matches. CDR3 in amino acids: CSVVQRGTHEQYF. In DNA, the CDR3 is TGCAGCGTGGTACAGCGGGGGACCCACGAGCAGTACTTC.

This clone was counted many times. Germline and junction disagree at one end, which may indicate a read error. The V gene is TRBV7-7, the J gene TRBJ2-5; 7 bases match TRBD1. In germline, CDR1 is SSHAT, CDR2 FNYEAQ (reference sequence). This CDR3 has 15 residues. This CDR3 is CASSSTTGVQETQYF. For the CDR3, the DNA is TGTGCTAGCAGCTCTACTACAGGGGTACAAGAGACCCAGTACTTC.

This clone was seen a handful of times. This chain joins TRBV13 and TRBJ2-3, with D tentatively TRBD2 (6 bases). V gave up 1 base and J gave up 4 bases, with 12 bases separating them. Germline-derived CDR1 and CDR2 are PRHDT and FYEKMQ (reference sequence). CDR3 size: 15 residues. The DNA for the CDR3 is TGTGCCAGCAGCTTAGCCGGGAGTTGGGCAGATACGCAGTATTTT. This translates into CASSLAGSWADTQYF.

This chain connects TRBV5-6 to TRBJ2-2; 7 positions match TRBD1. Germline V lookup: CDR1 SGHDT, CDR2 YYEEEE. This CDR3 has 16 residues. The V gene end was trimmed by 1 base and the J gene end by 0 bases; junction bases not matched to a gene: 3. The CDR3 coding sequence is TGTGCCAGCAGCTTGAGGGGGCATGCGAACACCGGGGAGCTGTTTTTT. It encodes CASSLRGHANTGELFF.

The chain recombines TRBV5-4 with TRBJ1-5; 11 bases line up with TRBD1. This CDR3 spans 14 amino acids. Germline CDR1 SGHNT, CDR2 YYREEE (reference sequence). V dropped 3 bases and J dropped 6; count of bases not matched to a gene: 2. CDR3 in amino acids: CASSSGTGGQPQHF. CDR3 nucleotides: TGTGCCAGCAGCTCCGGGACAGGGGGTCAGCCCCAGCATTTT.

J is TRBJ1-2 and V is TRBV7-8; the D gene is possibly TRBD1 (5 bases). Germline CDR1 SGHVS, CDR2 FQNEAQ. This CDR3 spans 14 amino acids. Between the trimmed V and J ends, which lost 0 bases and 4 bases, there was a span of 9 bases. This CDR3 is CASSLAGQVYGYTF. CDR3 nucleotides: TGTGCCAGCAGCTTAGCGGGGCAGGTCTATGGCTACACCTTC.

This clone was observed a handful of times. The chain joins TRBV4-1 to TRBJ2-3, with D unresolved. V lost 1 base and J lost 4, with 12 bases in between. Per the germline V gene, CDR1 is MGHRA and CDR2 is YSYEKL. The CDR3 is 15 amino acids. CDR3 coding DNA: TGCGCCAGCAGCCAAGGCAGGCTGAGATCAGATACGCAGTATTTT. Its protein product is CASSQGRLRSDTQYF.

The chain combines TRBV5-1 with TRBJ2-1, with 11 positions matching TRBD2. This CDR3 spans 16 amino acids. Trimming took 4 bases from V and 2 from J; bases not matched to a gene: 5. CDR1 is SGHRS and CDR2 is YFSETQ in the germline V gene. CDR3 loop: CASSTTSGSAYNEQFF. The CDR3 DNA reads TGCGCCAGCAGCACTACTAGCGGGAGTGCCTACAATGAGCAGTTCTTC.

The chain employs TRBV29-1 and TRBJ2-2; unclear D gene. The CDR3 extends over 15 amino acids. V dropped 5 bases and J dropped 3 bases, with 16 bases sitting between them. CDR1 and CDR2 (germline): SQVTM, ANQGSEA. The chain's CDR3 is CSVSVLSPHTGELFF. CDR3 DNA: TGCAGCGTTTCAGTCCTTTCGCCCCACACCGGGGAGCTGTTTTTT.

J is TRBJ2-5 and V is TRBV10-3; no definite D call. The CDR3 consists of 13 residues. V lost 7 bases, J lost 2 bases, and 11 bases lay in between. In germline, CDR1 is ENHRY, CDR2 SYGVKD. The CDR3 spells CAITDSIQETQYF. The CDR3 nucleotides are TGTGCCATCACCGATTCTATTCAAGAGACCCAGTACTTC.

The sample holds a few counts of this clone. The chain has TRBV6-1 and TRBJ1-3; D perhaps matches TRBD1 (5 bases). This CDR3 comprises 14 residues. Germline CDR1 reads MNHNS; CDR2 reads SASEGT. The V end lost 10 bases, the J end lost 2 bases, and 15 bases lay between the germline ends. CDR3: CATGGDIPGNTIYF. The CDR3 region has the DNA TGTGCCACCGGGGGAGACATTCCTGGAAACACCATATATTTT.

The chain combines TRBV28 with TRBJ2-1; D perhaps matches TRBD2 (5 bases). Germline V gene sequence: CDR1 MDHEN, CDR2 SYDVKM. The CDR3 is made up of 13 amino acids. V was cut by 5 bases and J by 5 bases, with 10 bases left in between. The CDR3 protein is CASSAGGHNEQFF. DNA for the CDR3: TGTGCCAGCAGTGCAGGAGGCCACAATGAGCAGTTCTTC.

This clone has only a few counts. The V and J genes are TRBV12-5 and TRBJ2-3; unclear D gene. Germline-derived CDR1 and CDR2 are LGHNT and FRNRAP. This CDR3 spans 14 amino acids. With 6 bases removed from V and 2 bases from J, the gap between germline ends came to 12 bases. CDR3 nucleotides: TGTGCTAGTGGACCTTACGGTGTCACAGATACGCAGTATTTT. Its protein product is CASGPYGVTDTQYF.

The chain is built from TRBV7-9 and TRBJ2-7, with D maybe TRBD1 (5 bases). Germline V gene sequence: CDR1 SEHNR, CDR2 FQNEAQ (reference sequence). The CDR3 contains 15 residues. V was trimmed by 4 bases and J by 6 bases, leaving 19 bases between them. The CDR3 reads CASSSTFDSISEQYF. CDR3 bases: TGTGCCAGCAGCTCTACCTTCGACAGCATATCCGAGCAGTACTTC.

This clone was counted only a few times. This chain connects TRBV28 to TRBJ2-7; a weak D match, TRBD2 (5 bases). CDR3 size: 15 residues. Trimming took 5 bases from V and 5 from J, leaving 19 bases between them. The germline CDR1 and CDR2 sequences are MDHEN and SYDVKM. Here the CDR3 reads CASSEGEGEYHEQYF. For the CDR3, the DNA is TGTGCCAGCAGTGAGGGAGAGGGAGAATACCACGAGCAGTACTTC.

The CDR3 spells CASSQFDEQFF. The DNA of the CDR3 is TGCGCCAGCTCTCAGTTCGATGAGCAGTTCTTC. The chain employs TRBV5-1 and TRBJ2-1; the D is unclear. Germline-derived CDR1 and CDR2 are SGHRS and YFSETQ. The CDR3 spans 11 residues. V was shortened by 7 bases and J by 8 bases, with 10 bases between the two germline ends.

The chain joins TRBV2 to TRBJ1-5; D might be TRBD1 (6 bases). From germline, CDR1 is SNHLY and CDR2 FYNNEI. Between the trimmed V and J ends, which lost 6 bases and 4 bases, there was a span of 13 bases. The CDR3 loop spans 14 amino acids. CDR3 nucleotide sequence: TGTGCCAGCAGGTTACAGGGATCAAATCAGCCCCAGCATTTT. This translates into CASRLQGSNQPQHF.

This rearrangement joins TRBV27 to TRBJ2-1, with D perhaps matching TRBD1 (6 bases). Germline V gene lookup returns CDR1 MNHEY and CDR2 SMNVEV (reference sequence). The CDR3 loop spans 13 amino acids. V was trimmed by 2 bases and J by 5 bases, leaving 7 bases between them. CDR3 amino acids: CASSLTGNNEQFF. CDR3 DNA sequence: TGTGCCAGCAGTTTAACAGGGAACAATGAGCAGTTCTTC.

This clone was detected a few times. The V and J genes are TRBV5-4 and TRBJ2-7; 8 bases are shared with TRBD1. Germline values: CDR1 SGHNT, CDR2 YYREEE (reference sequence). The CDR3 contains 17 residues. Losses at the gene ends were 0 bases for V and 4 bases for J; bases not matched to a gene: 12. The DNA of the CDR3 is TGTGCCAGCAGCTTGGATCCGGGACAGGCACTATTGTACGAGCAGTACTTC. Translation: CASSLDPGQALLYEQYF.

The chain recombines TRBV6-4 with TRBJ2-1, with D unclear. Germline loops: CDR1 MRHNA, CDR2 SNTAGT. V dropped 6 bases and J dropped 8 bases, with 17 bases sitting between them. The CDR3 contains 14 residues. Written as DNA, the CDR3 is TGTGCCAGCAGCCCCGGTTCTCCTCGGGATGAGCAGTTCTTC. Translating it yields CASSPGSPRDEQFF.